The 32 T cell receptor beta chains presented below share a single source sample, sequenced in a study of OX40 agonist ivuxolimab in advanced cancers. The library was generated by the immunoSEQ multiplex PCR assay. TCRdb mirrors the immuneACCESS table, restricted to in-frame sequences. Some clones are absent from its copies; in checked studies, under half trace to an unresolved V gene, and the reason for the others is unknown. The sample table contains around 68,000 clones; only one count was recorded for about 91% of them. Under 0.4% of the sample is in the top ten clones. Sequenced here: CD4+ or CD8+ T cells sorted from blood, sampled in a trial of the OX40 agonist ivuxolimab. The receptors derive from an adult with an advanced solid tumor such as melanoma, head and neck, liver or kidney cancer.

This chain joins TRBV6-5 and TRBJ2-7, with D possibly being TRBD2 (5 bases). The CDR3 spans 13 residues. V lost 6 bases, J lost 3 bases, and 12 bases lay in between. The germline gives CDR1 MNHEY, CDR2 SVGAGI. The CDR3: CASRAGPSYEQYF. The CDR3 DNA reads as TGTGCCAGCAGGGCGGGCCCGAGCTACGAGCAGTACTTC.

This chain links TRBV19 with TRBJ2-7, with 11 bases that match TRBD1. The CDR3 consists of 15 residues. Germline V lookup: CDR1 LNHDA, CDR2 SQIVND (reference sequence). Trimming cost V 4 bases and J 1 base; bases outside gene matches: 3. The CDR3 loop is CASSTGTGGSYEQYF. CDR3 DNA: TGTGCCAGTAGTACTGGGACAGGGGGGTCCTACGAGCAGTACTTC. The full variable domain, with the rest looked up from reference TRBV19 and TRBJ2-7, is DGGITQSPKYLFRKEGQNVTLSCEQNLNHDAMYWYRQDPGQGLRLIYYSQIVNDFQKGDIAEGYSVSREKKESFPLTVTSAQKNPTAFYLCASSTGTGGSYEQYFGPGTRLTVT.

This clone was recorded a few times. The chain combines TRBV5-1 with TRBJ1-3; D unresolved. The V end was cut by 5 bases, the J end by 0 bases, with 12 bases between. The germline gives CDR1 SGHRS, CDR2 YFSETQ. The CDR3 contains 15 residues. CDR3 loop: CASSASGPSGNTIYF. The CDR3 nucleotides read TGCGCCAGCAGTGCCTCCGGCCCCTCTGGAAACACCATATATTTT. The entire variable domain, with the rest obtained from reference TRBV5-1 and TRBJ1-3, is as follows: KAGVTQTPRYLIKTRGQQVTLSCSPISGHRSVSWYQQTPGQGLQFLFEYFSETQRNKGNFPGRFSGRQFSNSRSEMNVSTLELGDSALYLCASSASGPSGNTIYFGEGSWLTVV.

V is TRBV15 and J is TRBJ2-7; 9 bases map to TRBD1. Trimming removed 2 bases from V and 1 base from J; junction bases left unmatched: 3. CDR1 is LNHNV, CDR2 YYDKDF, per germline (reference sequence). The CDR3 runs 15 residues. CDR3 residues: CATSRPGQGSYEQYF. The CDR3 DNA is TGTGCCACCAGCAGACCGGGACAGGGTTCCTACGAGCAGTACTTC. The full variable domain, its missing parts supplied by reference TRBV15 and TRBJ2-7, is DAMVIQNPRYQVTQFGKPVTLSCSQTLNHNVMYWYQQKSSQAPKLLFHYYDKDFNNEADTPDNFQSRRPNTSFCFLDIRSPGLGDTAMYLCATSRPGQGSYEQYFGPGTRLTVT.

V usage is TRBV27 and J usage is TRBJ1-2; 7 bases fit TRBD1. The CDR3 has 15 residues. CDR1 MNHEY and CDR2 SMNVEV come from the germline V gene (reference sequence). Trimming removed 1 base from V and 2 bases from J; junction bases left unmatched: 4. The CDR3 coding sequence is TGTGCCAGCAGTTTATACCCGGGACAGAACTATGGCTACACCTTC. This sequence encodes CASSLYPGQNYGYTF.

This clone was picked up one time. For the CDR3, the DNA is TGTGCCAGCAGTTTAATGGCGCAGGGAAGGAATAATTCACCCCTCCACTTT. It translates to CASSLMAQGRNNSPLHF. The V call is TRBV27, the J call TRBJ1-6; tentatively, D is TRBD1 (5 bases). Trimming stripped 2 bases from V and 5 bases from J, with 16 bases between. Germline CDR1 reads MNHEY; CDR2 reads SMNVEV (reference sequence). The CDR3 sequence is 17 residues long.

The rearrangement links TRBV6-4 to TRBJ2-3; D might be TRBD2 (5 bases). Germline loops: CDR1 MRHNA, CDR2 SNTAGT. The CDR3 spans 15 residues. The germline V and J ends were trimmed by 6 bases and 0 bases, with 13 bases remaining between them. The CDR3 DNA reads as TGTGCCAGCAGCCAGCGGAGCACTAGCACAGATACGCAGTATTTT. As protein: CASSQRSTSTDTQYF.

This clone was picked up one time. The J gene is TRBJ1-5, the V gene TRBV27, with D perhaps TRBD1 (6 bases). V was cut by 2 bases and J by 6 bases, with 8 bases left in between. Germline V gene lookup returns CDR1 MNHEY and CDR2 SMNVEV (reference sequence). The CDR3 is made up of 13 amino acids. CDR3 sequence reads: CASSLRGGQPQHF. CDR3 nucleotides: TGTGCCAGCAGTTTAAGGGGGGGTCAGCCCCAGCATTTT.

V is TRBV5-1 and J is TRBJ2-3; TRBD1 matches 7 bases. The V segment lost 0 bases and the J segment 0 bases; nucleotides outside the gene matches: 1. Germline CDR1 SGHRS, CDR2 YFSETQ. This CDR3 is built from 15 residues. This chain's CDR3 is CASSLEQGSTDTQYF. The DNA of the CDR3 is TGCGCCAGCAGCTTGGAACAGGGGAGCACAGATACGCAGTATTTT.

This clone was observed once. This chain links TRBV7-9 with TRBJ2-7, with 8 bases aligning to TRBD1. Germline lookup yields CDR1 SEHNR and CDR2 FQNEAQ (reference sequence). This CDR3 spans 15 amino acids. Trimming at V came to 8 bases and at J to 5 bases, leaving 14 bases not matched to a gene. The chain's CDR3 is CASDRDGAGGHEQYF. The CDR3, as DNA: TGTGCCAGCGACCGAGATGGGGCAGGGGGCCACGAGCAGTACTTC.

This chain joins TRBV19 and TRBJ1-4, with D hard to call. V lost 4 bases and J lost 7, with 10 bases in between. The length of the CDR3 is 13 residues. In germline, CDR1 is LNHDA, CDR2 SQIVND (reference sequence). The chain's CDR3 is CASSTTRSEKLFF. DNA for the CDR3: TGTGCCAGTAGTACTACTAGGAGTGAAAAACTGTTTTTT.

The V and J genes are TRBV2 and TRBJ2-6; D is uncertain. Trimming shortened V by 0 bases and J by 0 bases, and 9 bases separated the two germline ends. From germline, CDR1 is SNHLY and CDR2 FYNNEI. The CDR3 is made up of 17 amino acids. The CDR3 here is CASSEALGVSGANVLTF. The CDR3 DNA follows: TGTGCCAGCAGTGAAGCGCTTGGCGTCTCTGGGGCCAACGTCCTGACTTTC.

The V call is TRBV5-1, the J call TRBJ2-3; TRBD1 is a possible D gene (6 bases). The CDR3 is made up of 18 amino acids. V gave up 2 bases and J gave up 4 bases, with 23 bases separating them. CDR1 SGHRS and CDR2 YFSETQ come from the germline V gene. The CDR3 nucleotides are TGCGCCAGCAGCTTTAATAGATGGGGGCGGCATTCCCCAGATACGCAGTATTTT. Protein: CASSFNRWGRHSPDTQYF.

The V gene is TRBV6-1, the J gene TRBJ1-2; TRBD1 is a possible D gene (5 bases). Deletions cut 0 bases from V and 4 bases from J, with 9 bases between. The germline V gene encodes CDR1 MNHNS and CDR2 SASEGT. The CDR3 totals 14 residues. CDR3 sequence: CASSEAQGAYGYTF. The CDR3 DNA is TGTGCCAGCAGTGAAGCGCAGGGAGCCTATGGCTACACCTTC.

In its sample, this clone was seen once. This chain's CDR3 is CASSVSGLASHYNEQFF. The CDR3 DNA is TGTGCCAGCAGCGTATCGGGACTAGCGTCTCACTACAATGAGCAGTTCTTC. The chain couples TRBV9 to TRBJ2-1, with 10 bases lining up with TRBD2. Per germline, CDR1 SGDLS and CDR2 YYNGEE. Trimming at V came to 1 base and at J to 3 bases, leaving 7 bases not matched to a gene. CDR3 length equals 17 residues.

The J gene is TRBJ1-1, the V gene TRBV28, with D perhaps TRBD1 (5 bases). Trimming pared 2 bases from V and 0 bases from J, leaving 16 bases between. Germline V gene data show CDR1 as MDHEN and CDR2 as SYDVKM. This CDR3 is 17 amino acids long. This CDR3 is CASSLSAGDPMNTEAFF. Written as DNA, the CDR3 is TGTGCCAGCAGTTTAAGTGCCGGGGACCCAATGAACACTGAAGCTTTCTTT.

The rearrangement joins TRBV2 to TRBJ2-7, with D perhaps TRBD1 or TRBD2 (7 bases each). Germline CDR1 SNHLY, CDR2 FYNNEI. This CDR3 spans 14 amino acids. With 6 bases removed from V and 4 bases from J, the gap between germline ends came to 16 bases. For the CDR3, the DNA is TGTGCCAGCAGGGGCAGGGGGGGCTCTTACGAGCAGTACTTC. As protein: CASRGRGGSYEQYF.

The chain is built from TRBV4-1 and TRBJ1-2; D remains ambiguous. This CDR3 spans 12 amino acids. Germline V gives CDR1 MGHRA, CDR2 YSYEKL. V dropped 2 bases and J dropped 4 bases, with 5 bases sitting between them. CDR3 bases: TGCGCCAGCAGCCAATGGGGCTATGGCTACACCTTC. Its translation is CASSQWGYGYTF.

V and J are TRBV19 and TRBJ2-6; a possible D gene is TRBD2 (5 bases). This CDR3 region has 17 residues. Germline V CDR1 and CDR2: LNHDA, SQIVND (reference sequence). V gave up 4 bases and J gave up 0 bases, with 13 bases separating them. CDR3 DNA sequence: TGTGCCAGTAGTACACTAGGACGGGTCTCTGGGGCCAACGTCCTGACTTTC. Residues: CASSTLGRVSGANVLTF. Looking up the rest from reference TRBV19 and TRBJ2-6 gives the full variable domain: DGGITQSPKYLFRKEGQNVTLSCEQNLNHDAMYWYRQDPGQGLRLIYYSQIVNDFQKGDIAEGYSVSREKKESFPLTVTSAQKNPTAFYLCASSTLGRVSGANVLTFGAGSRLTVL.

The sample holds a few counts of this clone. The chain uses TRBV20-1 and TRBJ2-1; D uncertain. The V and J ends lost 0 bases and 9 bases respectively, with 6 bases between them. Per germline, CDR1 DFQATT and CDR2 SNEGSKA (reference sequence). This CDR3 has 11 amino acids. For the CDR3, the DNA is TGCAGTGCTAGAGATGTGGGTGAGCAGTTCTTC. Its protein product is CSARDVGEQFF.

J is TRBJ1-5 and V is TRBV18; D is unclear. Germline CDR1 and CDR2: KGHSH and LQKENI. The CDR3 has 12 residues. Trimming cost V 3 bases and J 6 bases, with 6 bases left between them. CDR3 in amino acids: CASSPGSQPQHF. Here the CDR3 DNA reads TGTGCCAGCTCACCTGGGTCTCAGCCCCAGCATTTT.

This clone was detected once. The genes are TRBV11-2 and TRBJ2-6; TRBD1 might be the D (5 bases). The germline V gene encodes CDR1 SGHAT and CDR2 FQNNGV. V lost 6 bases to trimming and J lost 3 bases, with 6 bases between them. This CDR3 has 13 amino acids. CDR3 in amino acids: CASRGLGANVLTF. The CDR3 DNA is TGTGCCAGCAGGGGGCTTGGGGCCAACGTCCTGACTTTC.

The rearrangement links TRBV11-2 to TRBJ2-1, with 12 bases fitting TRBD2. Germline CDR1 reads SGHAT; CDR2 reads FQNNGV. The J segment lost 7 bases and the V segment lost 5 bases, leaving 6 bases of the junction unmatched. This CDR3 comprises 15 residues. The CDR3 region has the DNA TGTGCCAGCAGCCTAGGACTAGCGGGACGTAATGAGCAGTTCTTC. It translates to CASSLGLAGRNEQFF.

This clone was recorded a few times. The V gene is TRBV9, the J gene TRBJ1-4; D perhaps matches TRBD1 (6 bases). V shed 4 bases and J shed 3 bases, with 13 bases lying between them. This CDR3 is built from 15 residues. Per the germline V gene, CDR1 is SGDLS and CDR2 is YYNGEE. The CDR3 reads CASSLGRQANEKLFF. The CDR3 DNA reads TGTGCCAGCAGCCTTGGACGACAGGCTAATGAAAAACTGTTTTTT.

The rearrangement links TRBV5-1 to TRBJ2-2; 14 bases map to TRBD2. V lost 4 bases, J lost 4 bases, and 3 bases stayed unmatched. The CDR3 has 16 residues. The germline CDR1 and CDR2 sequences are SGHRS and YFSETQ. This CDR3 reads CASSIGLAGGTGELFF. The CDR3 coding sequence is TGCGCCAGCAGCATCGGACTAGCGGGAGGCACCGGGGAGCTGTTTTTT. The variable domain in full, completed from reference TRBV5-1 and TRBJ2-2, reads KAGVTQTPRYLIKTRGQQVTLSCSPISGHRSVSWYQQTPGQGLQFLFEYFSETQRNKGNFPGRFSGRQFSNSRSEMNVSTLELGDSALYLCASSIGLAGGTGELFFGEGSRLTVL.

The chain recombines TRBV5-1 with TRBJ2-5; 9 bases map to TRBD1. CDR3 length: 13 amino acids. Germline assignment: CDR1 SGHRS and CDR2 YFSETQ. V shed 9 bases, J shed 5 bases, and the junction held 8 bases outside the gene matches. The CDR3 DNA is TGCGCCACCCGATACAGGGGGCAGGAGACCCAGTACTTC. Protein: CATRYRGQETQYF.

The chain uses TRBV18 and TRBJ2-7, with TRBD2 identical over 11 bases. Germline V CDR1 and CDR2: KGHSH, LQKENI. V was clipped by 3 bases and J by 2 bases; unmatched bases: 3. This CDR3 spans 15 amino acids. CDR3 protein: CASSPLGLAAYEQYF. In DNA form, the CDR3 reads TGTGCCAGCTCACCGCTGGGACTAGCGGCCTACGAGCAGTACTTC.

This chain uses TRBV6-1 with TRBJ2-3, with D possibly being TRBD1 (5 bases). Between the trimmed V and J ends, which lost 8 bases and 10 bases, there was a span of 19 bases. This CDR3 region has 13 residues. Germline V gene lookup returns CDR1 MNHNS and CDR2 SASEGT. CDR3 DNA: TGTGCCAGCGCGACAGACCCTTCGACCCCGCAGTATTTT. Translating gives CASATDPSTPQYF.

This sequence joins TRBV7-3 and TRBJ2-6; TRBD2 is a possible D gene (6 bases). Trimming took 1 base from V and 1 from J, leaving 20 bases between them. The germline V gene encodes CDR1 SGHTA and CDR2 FQGTGA. The CDR3 consists of 20 residues. The CDR3 reads CASSLRGSGGPGSGANVLTF. The CDR3 nucleotides read TGTGCCAGCAGCTTAAGGGGATCCGGGGGACCAGGTTCTGGGGCCAACGTCCTGACTTTC.

V gene TRBV27 combines with J gene TRBJ1-2; 7 bases are shared with TRBD1. Germline V lookup: CDR1 MNHEY, CDR2 SMNVEV (reference sequence). The CDR3 covers 13 residues. The ends lost 3 bases at V and 5 bases at J; junction bases unmatched: 3. CDR3 loop: CASSFLGQYGYTF. CDR3 coding DNA: TGTGCCAGCAGTTTTTTGGGACAGTATGGCTACACCTTC.

J is TRBJ2-7 and V is TRBV7-8; 8 nucleotides line up with TRBD2. Germline assignment: CDR1 SGHVS and CDR2 FQNEAQ. Unmatched junction bases numbered 8, after V lost 0 bases and J lost 4 bases. The CDR3 has 16 residues. The chain's CDR3 is CASSLALAGIYYEQYF. The CDR3 DNA is TGTGCCAGCAGCTTAGCGCTAGCGGGTATTTATTACGAGCAGTACTTC. Filled out from reference TRBV7-8 and TRBJ2-7, the complete variable domain reads GAGVSQSPRYKVAKRGQDVALRCDPISGHVSLFWYQQALGQGPEFLTYFQNEAQLDKSGLPSDRFFAERPEGSVSTLKIQRTQQEDSAVYLCASSLALAGIYYEQYFGPGTRLTVT.

The J gene is TRBJ2-7, the V gene TRBV15; no clear D. Trimming took 0 bases from V and 5 from J, leaving 14 bases between them. The CDR3 has 15 residues. Germline V gene lookup returns CDR1 LNHNV and CDR2 YYDKDF (reference sequence). The CDR3 is CATSRDPTSGDEQYF. CDR3 nucleotides: TGTGCCACCAGCAGAGATCCTACCTCGGGCGACGAGCAGTACTTC.